These T cell receptor beta chains were read from a single sample in a study of tumor and adjacent non-tumor tissue in lung cancer. TCRdb re-called the multiplex PCR reads through MiXCR, storing one row per CDR3 protein. The sample holds over 80,000 distinct CDR3 sequences, around three quarters seen once. The sequenced material came from distant non-tumor lung tissue. The source of these receptors is a man aged 60 to 75 with small cell lung cancer. Both conserved end residues are part of each CDR3. Each record gives: V gene, clone size, J gene, CDR3 length, D gene, CDR3 DNA, CDR3 protein. D genes are given only for firm matches. Expanded clones are given a class, and other clones once, few, many or no size at all.

TRBV14	.	TRBJ2-1	15	TRBD1	TGTGCCAACAGCACTCGACAGGGCTCCTACAATGAGCAGTTCTTC	CANSTRQGSYNEQFF
TRBV5-1	.	TRBJ1-1	14	.	TGCGCCAGCATCTTGGAAGTGGGGAGCACTGAAGCTTTCTTT	CASILEVGSTEAFF
TRBV20-1	.	TRBJ2-5	15	TRBD2	TGCAGTGTTAGAAGATTAGCGGGATTCGTAGAGACCCAGTACTTC	CSVRRLAGFVETQYF
TRBV11-2	.	TRBJ2-5	13	.	TGTCCCAGCGGCTTAGGGACCAAAGAGACCCAGTACTTT	CPSGLGTKETQYF
TRBV4-1	.	TRBJ2-3	18	TRBD2	TGCGCCAGCAGCCAAGGGGTTTTTAGCGGGGGGCGCGAGGATAGGCAGTATTTT	CASSQGVFSGGREDRQYF
TRBV12-3/TRBV12-4	.	TRBJ2-2	15	TRBD1	TGTGCTAGCAAATCGACAGGGGGCGTTCACGGGGAGCTGCTTTTT	CASKSTGGVHGELLF
TRBV7-3	.	TRBJ2-1	18	.	TGTGCCAGCAGCTTAGATGGCAGCGGGTTAAGCTCCTACAATGGGCAGTTCTTC	CASSLDGSGLSSYNGQFF
TRBV11-2	.	TRBJ1-6	15	.	TGTGTCAGCAGCAGGGCCTGGGCCTTCATTTCACCCCTCCACTTT	CVSSRAWAFISPLHF
TRBV6-6	.	TRBJ2-7	15	TRBD1	TGTGCCAGCAGTTCCGCGACAGGGTCAACCTACAAGCACTACTTC	CASSSATGSTYKHYF
TRBV11-2	once	TRBJ2-3	17	TRBD2	TGTGCCAGCAGCTTGGGCCTGGCGGGAGGGGCTCCAGATACGCAGTATTTT	CASSLGLAGGAPDTQYF
TRBV6-2/TRBV6-3	.	TRBJ2-1	13	.	TGTACCAGCAGTTACGGGTTCACGGATGAGCAGTTCTTC	CTSSYGFTDEQFF
TRBV11-2	.	TRBJ2-1	13	.	TGTGCCAGCGGCCTCGTGTTCAACAATGAGCAGTTCTTC	CASGLVFNNEQFF
TRBV13	.	TRBJ1-6	17	.	TGTGCCAGCGGCCAAAACGACGGAAGCTCCAATAATTCACCCCTCCATTTT	CASGQNDGSSNNSPLHF
TRBV5-6	.	TRBJ2-7	16	TRBD2	TGTGCCAGCCAACTTGTGAGGCGGGAGGGAAATTTCGAGCAGTACTTC	CASQLVRREGNFEQYF
TRBV7-9	.	TRBJ2-1	14	.	TGTGCCAGCAGCTTAGAGGTCACGGGTGCTGAGCAGTTCTTC	CASSLEVTGAEQFF
TRBV11-2	.	TRBJ2-5	13	TRBD1	TGTGCCAACAGCTGGGACAGCCAAGAGACCCAATACTTC	CANSWDSQETQYF
TRBV4-2	.	TRBJ2-2	16	.	TGTGCCAGCAGCCAAGATCTCAGGTCGAACACCGGGGAGTTGCTTTTT	CASSQDLRSNTGELLF
TRBV4-1	few	TRBJ2-2	15	.	TGCGCCAGTAGCAGGGGGGGGGCCTATACCGGGGAGCTGTTTTTT	CASSRGGAYTGELFF
TRBV6-1	.	TRBJ2-3	13	.	TGTGCCAGCAGTGGACAGGCGGAAGATACACAGTATTTT	CASSGQAEDTQYF
TRBV5-4	few	TRBJ2-2	14	TRBD2	TGTGCCAGCAGCCCGGACTACAGTTCGGGGGGGCTGTTTTTC	CASSPDYSSGGLFF
TRBV6-5	.	TRBJ2-2	15	.	TGTGCCAGCAGCCATAAACCAAGGGGGGCCGGGGAGCTGTTTTTT	CASSHKPRGAGELFF
TRBV28	many	TRBJ2-7	12	.	TGTGCCAGCAGTCAAACCCTCTACGAGCAGTACTTC	CASSQTLYEQYF
TRBV6-2/TRBV6-3	.	TRBJ2-5	14	.	TGTGTCGGCAGTTACTACAGGACCCAAGAGACCCAGTACTTC	CVGSYYRTQETQYF
TRBV29-1	.	TRBJ2-5	10	.	TGCAGGGTTGACGGAGGGACACAATACTTC	CRVDGGTQYF
TRBV6-2/TRBV6-3	once	TRBJ2-7	13	.	TGTGCCAGCAACAACGGGAGTTCATACGAGCAGTACTTC	CASNNGSSYEQYF
TRBV12-3/TRBV12-4	.	TRBJ2-7	15	.	TGTGCCAGCGGTTTATGGGCAGGGTTGACCTACGAGCAGTACTTC	CASGLWAGLTYEQYF
TRBV29-1	.	TRBJ1-1	12	.	TGCAGCGTGAGGGGAAACAGAGAAAGGGCTTTCTTT	CSVRGNRERAFF
TRBV29-1	.	TRBJ2-3	14	.	TGCATCGTTGATGAGGGTTCCCGCACAGATACGCAGTATTTT	CIVDEGSRTDTQYF
TRBV11-3	.	TRBJ1-1	16	.	TGTGCCAGCAGCCCCCGGGATGCCAGTAGGAACATTGAAGCTTTCTTT	CASSPRDASRNIEAFF
TRBV6-1	.	TRBJ2-7	14	TRBD2	TGTGCCAGCAGTGCGGCTAGCGGGAGTTACGAGCAGTACTTC	CASSAASGSYEQYF
TRBV12-3/TRBV12-4	.	TRBJ2-3	15	.	TGTGCCAGTAGAAACATGGGGCGCAGCACAGATACGCAGTATTTT	CASRNMGRSTDTQYF